This entry features one T cell receptor beta chain sequence. This record comes from a study of blood T cell repertoires in COVID-19. The V gene end was trimmed by 3 bases and the J gene end by 2 bases; junction bases not matched to a gene: 5. The germline V gene has CDR1 MGHRA and CDR2 YSYEKL. The CDR3 runs 15 residues. TCRdb's copy holds only in-frame clones and misses some; the assay was immunoSEQ multiplex PCR. The sample gives about 240,000 clones, about 90% of which show up once; around 6.9% is in the top ten. Sequencing input: peripheral blood. The TCR sequence derives from a man between 60 and 75 years old who had recovered from COVID-19. This rearrangement joins TRBV4-1 to TRBJ2-5; TRBD1 matches at 8 bases. This CDR3 is CASSQPDRDQETQYF. The CDR3 coding sequence is TGCGCCAGCAGCCAGCCGGACAGGGATCAAGAGACCCAGTACTTC.